Presented here are 21 T cell receptor beta chains from one specimen sequenced in a study of beta chain features in type 1 diabetes. Expressed TCRB transcripts got sequenced, as all isolated RNA was reverse transcribed. Profiling relied on immunoSEQ multiplex PCR, and the TCRdb table lists in-frame clones only, not all of them. The table shows hundreds of thousands of clones, with roughly 13% occurring only once. Sequenced material: naive CD4+ T cells from blood. All receptors derive from a young man in good health.

The J gene is TRBJ2-7, the V gene TRBV7-3; possible D gene TRBD2, 5 bases. The CDR3 loop spans 15 amino acids. Germline CDR1 is SGHTA and CDR2 is FQGTGA. Deletions cut 5 bases from V and 6 bases from J, with 20 bases between. The CDR3 DNA sequence: TGTGCCAGCAGCCCCGACGGGAATGCACTGAGCGAGCAGTACTTC. It specifies CASSPDGNALSEQYF.

J is TRBJ1-2 and V is TRBV20-1, with unresolved D. Per the germline V gene, CDR1 is DFQATT and CDR2 is SNEGSKA (reference sequence). The CDR3 has 11 amino acids. The CDR3 here is CPARGGYGYTF. The DNA of the CDR3 is TGCCCCGCTCGGGGAGGATATGGCTACACCTTC.

The CDR3 sequence is CASSTGESTEAFF. The CDR3 DNA sequence: TGTGCCAGCTCCACCGGGGAGAGCACTGAAGCTTTCTTT. V and J are TRBV18 and TRBJ1-1; D remains ambiguous. The V gene lost 6 bases and the J gene lost 4 bases, with 12 bases spanning the gap. Germline loops: CDR1 KGHSH, CDR2 LQKENI. The length of the CDR3 is 13 residues.

The V and J genes are TRBV9 and TRBJ2-3; 8 bases match TRBD1. V trimming: 4 bases; J trimming: 2 bases; junction bases outside the gene matches: 9. This CDR3 is 16 amino acids long. The germline gives CDR1 SGDLS, CDR2 YYNGEE. CDR3 nucleotide sequence: TGTGCCAGCAGCTTTCGGACAGGGATTTACACAGATACGCAGTATTTT. Its protein is CASSFRTGIYTDTQYF.

This chain joins TRBV9 and TRBJ1-2; D perhaps matches TRBD1 (6 bases). Trimming took 3 bases from V and 4 from J, leaving 10 bases between them. The CDR3 spans 13 residues. Germline V gives CDR1 SGDLS, CDR2 YYNGEE. The CDR3 loop reads CASSEQGLYGYTF. The CDR3 coding sequence is TGTGCCAGCAGCGAACAGGGTCTCTATGGCTACACCTTC.

The V gene is TRBV4-3, the J gene TRBJ1-1; the D gene is possibly TRBD1 (5 bases). This CDR3 is built from 15 residues. From germline, CDR1 is LGHNA and CDR2 YSLEER. Trimming stripped 1 base from V and 3 bases from J, with 12 bases between. The CDR3 sequence is CASSQAPQGDTEAFF. The CDR3 nucleotides read TGCGCCAGCAGCCAAGCCCCCCAGGGTGACACTGAAGCTTTCTTT.

The chain joins TRBV30 to TRBJ1-5; D uncertain. The CDR3 sequence is 14 residues long. The V gene lost 0 bases and the J gene lost 4 bases, with 10 bases spanning the gap. The germline CDR1 and CDR2 sequences are GTSNPN and SVGIG (reference sequence). CDR3 region: CAWSVGQTNQPQHF. Written as DNA, the CDR3 is TGTGCCTGGAGTGTAGGTCAGACTAATCAGCCCCAGCATTTT.

The CDR3 here is CASSVDRGQRWEEQYF. As DNA, the CDR3 is TGTGCCAGCAGCGTCGATAGGGGACAGCGGTGGGAAGAGCAGTACTTC. The chain couples TRBV9 to TRBJ2-7, with 7 nucleotides matching TRBD1. The germline V gene encodes CDR1 SGDLS and CDR2 YYNGEE. The CDR3 covers 16 residues. Trimming took 2 bases from V and 7 from J; bases not matched to a gene: 15.

The V gene is TRBV9, the J gene TRBJ1-1; D possibly corresponds to TRBD1 (5 bases). CDR1 is SGDLS, CDR2 YYNGEE, per germline. The CDR3 has 14 residues. V was pared by 3 bases and J by 3 bases, with 12 bases between. The CDR3 DNA sequence: TGTGCCAGCAGCGGATATTGGGGGGACACTGAAGCTTTCTTT. Its protein product is CASSGYWGDTEAFF.

The chain is built from TRBV25-1 and TRBJ1-2, with a tentative D call TRBD1 (5 bases). Germline CDR1 and CDR2: MGHDK and SYGVNS. This CDR3 spans 14 amino acids. V was trimmed by 5 bases and J by 4 bases, leaving 14 bases between them. CDR3 region: CASSRATEVYGYTF. The CDR3 DNA is TGTGCCAGCAGTCGAGCGACAGAAGTCTATGGCTACACCTTC.

This clone was found a few times. This chain joins TRBV25-1 and TRBJ1-2, with D uncertain. The V and J ends lost 2 bases and 4 bases respectively, with 5 bases between them. This CDR3 spans 12 amino acids. Germline loops: CDR1 MGHDK, CDR2 SYGVNS. CDR3 DNA sequence: TGTGCCAGCAGTGAAGAGAGCTATGGCTACACCTTC. Translation gives CASSEESYGYTF.

The V call is TRBV7-2, the J call TRBJ1-3; possible D gene TRBD1, 5 bases. The germline V and J ends were trimmed by 3 bases and 4 bases, with 10 bases remaining between them. From germline, CDR1 is SGHTA and CDR2 FQGNSA. CDR3 length: 14 amino acids. This CDR3 is CASSFQGAGNTIYF. For the CDR3, the DNA is TGTGCCAGCAGCTTCCAGGGTGCAGGAAACACCATATATTTT.

This clone has just a few counts. J is TRBJ2-2 and V is TRBV7-3; D is ambiguous. CDR3 length: 14 amino acids. The V gene's germline CDR1 is SGHTA and CDR2 FQGTGA. V was cut by 0 bases and J by 8 bases, with 10 bases left in between. The DNA of the CDR3 is TGTGCCAGCAGCTTAACTGGGTCGCGGGGGGAGCTGTTTTTT. Protein sequence: CASSLTGSRGELFF.

The chain employs TRBV27 and TRBJ1-2; 7 bases fit TRBD1. Germline CDR1 reads MNHEY; CDR2 reads SMNVEV (reference sequence). V lost 4 bases and J lost 3; bases outside the gene matches: 5. CDR3 size: 14 residues. CDR3 sequence: CASSSAGGHYGYTF. DNA of the CDR3: TGTGCCAGCAGTTCTGCAGGGGGACACTATGGCTACACCTTC.

This clone was observed at least ten times. The chain joins TRBV29-1 to TRBJ2-5, with D perhaps matching TRBD1 (5 bases). The ends were cut back, 7 bases at V and 1 base at J, with 7 bases in the middle. Germline assignment: CDR1 SQVTM and CDR2 ANQGSEA. This CDR3 spans 11 amino acids. As DNA, the CDR3 is TGCAGCGGACAGACCCAAGAGACCCAGTACTTC. Translating it yields CSGQTQETQYF.

The chain combines TRBV7-9 with TRBJ1-2; D might be TRBD1 (6 bases). The CDR3 runs to 14 residues. Germline loops: CDR1 SEHNR, CDR2 FQNEAQ (reference sequence). V dropped 4 bases and J dropped 2 bases, with 11 bases sitting between them. CDR3 nucleotide sequence: TGTGCCAGCAGCTCCGTGCAGGGGAACTATGGCTACACCTTC. Protein product: CASSSVQGNYGYTF.

This clone was picked up a small number of times. The chain recombines TRBV7-6 with TRBJ1-2, with D maybe TRBD1 (6 bases). Trimming stripped 2 bases from V and 7 bases from J, with 11 bases between. This CDR3 comprises 13 residues. Germline lookup yields CDR1 SGHVS and CDR2 FNYEAQ. The CDR3 loop is CASSLFGQSGYTF. In DNA, the CDR3 is TGTGCCAGCAGCTTATTCGGACAGTCTGGCTACACCTTC.

This clone appeared a few times. The chain links TRBV7-9 to TRBJ2-7; D unclear. V was cut by 2 bases and J by 7 bases, with 12 bases left in between. Germline loops: CDR1 SEHNR, CDR2 FQNEAQ (reference sequence). CDR3 length: 13 amino acids. CDR3 sequence: CASSLPSSREQYF. CDR3 bases: TGTGCCAGCAGCTTACCCAGTTCGCGGGAGCAGTACTTC.

The CDR3 loop is CASSRTGRSTEAFF. In DNA, the CDR3 is TGTGCCAGCAGTAGAACAGGGCGTAGCACTGAAGCTTTCTTT. V usage is TRBV28 and J usage is TRBJ1-1; maybe TRBD1 (6 bases). Germline loops: CDR1 MDHEN, CDR2 SYDVKM. The CDR3 length is 14 residues. V was clipped by 5 bases and J by 4 bases, with 14 bases between them.

This clone was seen a handful of times. This sample includes further DNA sequences coding for the same CDR3. V usage is TRBV6-5 and J usage is TRBJ2-5; TRBD2 aligns across 13 bases. The CDR3 runs 16 residues. Germline loops: CDR1 MNHEY, CDR2 SVGAGI. The junction had 4 bases not matched to a gene; V was cut back by 3 bases and J by 3 bases. The CDR3 sequence is CASSYSGLAGEETQYF. The CDR3 region has the DNA TGTGCCAGCAGTTATTCCGGACTAGCGGGGGAAGAGACCCAGTACTTC.

The rearrangement uses TRBV9 and TRBJ2-5, with 14 nucleotides matching TRBD2. The CDR3 length is 17 residues. Germline values: CDR1 SGDLS, CDR2 YYNGEE. The junction had 8 bases not matched to a gene; V was cut back by 0 bases and J by 7 bases. CDR3 nucleotide sequence: TGTGCCAGCAGCGTAGGGACTAGCGGGGGGCTCGAGGGGACCCAGTACTTC. Translating it yields CASSVGTSGGLEGTQYF.